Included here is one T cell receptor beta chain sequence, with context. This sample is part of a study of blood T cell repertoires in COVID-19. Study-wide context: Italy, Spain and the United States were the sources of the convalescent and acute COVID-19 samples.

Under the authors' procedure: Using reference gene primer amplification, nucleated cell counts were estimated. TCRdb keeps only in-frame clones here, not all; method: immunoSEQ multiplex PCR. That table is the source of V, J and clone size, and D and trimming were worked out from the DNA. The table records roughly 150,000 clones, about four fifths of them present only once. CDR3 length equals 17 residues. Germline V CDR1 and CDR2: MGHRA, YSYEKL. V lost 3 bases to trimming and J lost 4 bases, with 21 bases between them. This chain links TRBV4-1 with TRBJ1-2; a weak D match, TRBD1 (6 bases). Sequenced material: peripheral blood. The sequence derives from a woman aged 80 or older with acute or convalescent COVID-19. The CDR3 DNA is TGCGCCAGCAGCCACTTGAGGACAGCCAGTCTGATCTATGGCTACACCTTC. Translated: CASSHLRTASLIYGYTF.